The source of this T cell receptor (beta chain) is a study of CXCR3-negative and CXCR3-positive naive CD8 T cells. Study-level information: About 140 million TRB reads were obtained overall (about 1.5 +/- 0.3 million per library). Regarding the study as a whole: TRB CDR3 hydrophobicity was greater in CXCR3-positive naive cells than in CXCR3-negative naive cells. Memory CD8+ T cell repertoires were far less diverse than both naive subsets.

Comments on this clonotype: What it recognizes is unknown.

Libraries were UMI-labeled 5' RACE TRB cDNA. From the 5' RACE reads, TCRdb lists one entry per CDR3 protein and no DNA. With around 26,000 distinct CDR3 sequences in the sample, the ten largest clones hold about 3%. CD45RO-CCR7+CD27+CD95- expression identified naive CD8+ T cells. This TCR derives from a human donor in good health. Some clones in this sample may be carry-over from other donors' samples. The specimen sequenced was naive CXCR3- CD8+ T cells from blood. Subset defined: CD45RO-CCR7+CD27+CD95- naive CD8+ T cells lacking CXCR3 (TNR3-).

The CDR3 reads CASSPREQITEAFF. This chain uses TRBV18 with TRBJ1-1. Germline values: CDR1 KGHSH, CDR2 LQKENI. The CDR3 covers 14 residues.